This entry lists 17 T cell receptor beta chains sequenced from one sample in a study of monozygotic twins with inflammatory bowel disease. TCRdb re-called the 5' RACE reads; every CDR3 protein appears as one record, without DNA. Recorded here are 210,000 or so distinct CDR3 sequences; the top ten clones represent 6% to 9%. The sample comprised blood. The receptors here all came from a human donor with ulcerative colitis or Crohn's disease, or a healthy co-twin of an affected twin (not recorded which).

The rearrangement uses TRBV5-1 and TRBJ2-2; the TCRdb D gene call, TRBD1, has no DNA to confirm it. Looked up from germline, CDR1 is SGHRS and CDR2 is YFSETQ. This CDR3 region has 16 residues. The CDR3 sequence is CASSSRDRLNTGELFF.

The CDR3: CASSFGGAEAFF. V is TRBV7-2 and J is TRBJ1-1; TCRdb gives TRBD1 as the D gene, but with no DNA this cannot be confirmed. This CDR3 contains 12 residues. CDR1 is SGHTA, CDR2 FQGNSA, per germline.

This chain links TRBV29-1 with TRBJ2-1. This CDR3 region has 16 residues. The germline V gene encodes CDR1 SQVTM and CDR2 ANQGSEA. The CDR3 sequence: CSALSGGPSSYNEQFF.

The V gene is TRBV28, the J gene TRBJ2-7; absent DNA, TCRdb's TRBD1 call cannot be checked. The CDR3 sequence is 15 residues long. CDR1 is MDHEN, CDR2 SYDVKM, per germline. Here the CDR3 reads CASSPWGTGPYEQYF.

This chain joins TRBV12-3 or TRBV12-4 and TRBJ1-6; TCRdb calls TRBD1, which cannot be checked without DNA. This CDR3 is built from 16 residues. The CDR3 here is CASSRRVEDYNSPLHF.

V is TRBV5-6 and J is TRBJ1-4. This CDR3 region has 14 residues. Germline CDR1 SGHDT, CDR2 YYEEEE. The CDR3 region is CASSGRVDNEKLFF.

J is TRBJ1-1 and V is TRBV4-1; TCRdb calls TRBD1, which cannot be checked without DNA. The CDR3 has 15 residues. Germline V gene lookup returns CDR1 MGHRA and CDR2 YSYEKL. The CDR3 is CASSQLPQENSEAFF.

This chain connects TRBV9 to TRBJ2-5; lacking DNA, the TRBD1 call made by TCRdb goes unchecked. The CDR3 is made up of 16 amino acids. The V gene's germline CDR1 is SGDLS and CDR2 YYNGEE. CDR3 amino acids: CASSKAGTGCQETQYF.

The V and J genes are TRBV1 and TRBJ2-3. TRBV1 is a documented pseudogene. The CDR3 loop spans 14 amino acids. The CDR3 loop is CTSSQERVTDTQYF.

The chain has TRBV7-9 and TRBJ2-1; the TCRdb D gene call, TRBD2, has no DNA to confirm it. The CDR3 length is 16 residues. Germline CDR1 is SEHNR and CDR2 is FQNEAQ (reference sequence). The CDR3 loop reads CASSSNPGGRIDEQFF. Variable domain in full (rest from reference TRBV7-9 and TRBJ2-1): DTGVSQNPRHKITKRGQNVTFRCDPISEHNRLYWYRQTLGQGPEFLTYFQNEAQLEKSRLLSDRFSAERPKGSFSTLEIQRTEQGDSAMYLCASSSNPGGRIDEQFFGPGTRLTVL.

This chain connects TRBV7-3 to TRBJ1-1; TCRdb selects TRBD1, and the lack of DNA leaves this call unchecked. The CDR3 consists of 14 residues. Per germline, CDR1 SGHTA and CDR2 FQGTGA. CDR3 loop: CASSSQQDFTEAFF.

The genes are TRBV4-3 and TRBJ2-1; TCRdb outputs TRBD2, but without DNA this stays unchecked. This CDR3 is 17 amino acids long. CDR1 is LGHNA, CDR2 YSLEER, per germline. CDR3 residues: CASSQDWVAGGQDEQFF.

V usage is TRBV7-8 and J usage is TRBJ1-5; TCRdb indicates TRBD1, and absent DNA this call remains unverified. Germline V gene lookup returns CDR1 SGHVS and CDR2 FQNEAQ. The CDR3 has 18 amino acids. CDR3 region: CASSLKQGLTDSNQPQHF.

V gene TRBV3-1 combines with J gene TRBJ2-7; the TCRdb D gene call, TRBD1, has no DNA to confirm it. The CDR3 contains 16 residues. CDR1 is LGHDT, CDR2 YNNKEL, per germline (reference sequence). The CDR3 sequence: CASSQPGQGRQPVQYF.

V and J are TRBV18 and TRBJ1-2; TCRdb returns TRBD1, unconfirmable since there is no DNA. The CDR3 is 14 amino acids. Germline V CDR1 and CDR2: KGHSH, LQKENI. Here the CDR3 reads CASSPPGIPEGYTF.

The CDR3 reads CASSEGTNEQYF. This sequence joins TRBV5-1 and TRBJ2-7; TCRdb returns TRBD2, unconfirmable since there is no DNA. Germline assignment: CDR1 SGHRS and CDR2 YFSETQ. There are 12 residues in the CDR3.

This rearrangement joins TRBV18 to TRBJ1-1; TCRdb proposes TRBD1, but this gene call is untestable without DNA. Per the germline V gene, CDR1 is KGHSH and CDR2 is LQKENI. The CDR3 totals 15 residues. Here the CDR3 reads CASSPASGGSTEAFF.